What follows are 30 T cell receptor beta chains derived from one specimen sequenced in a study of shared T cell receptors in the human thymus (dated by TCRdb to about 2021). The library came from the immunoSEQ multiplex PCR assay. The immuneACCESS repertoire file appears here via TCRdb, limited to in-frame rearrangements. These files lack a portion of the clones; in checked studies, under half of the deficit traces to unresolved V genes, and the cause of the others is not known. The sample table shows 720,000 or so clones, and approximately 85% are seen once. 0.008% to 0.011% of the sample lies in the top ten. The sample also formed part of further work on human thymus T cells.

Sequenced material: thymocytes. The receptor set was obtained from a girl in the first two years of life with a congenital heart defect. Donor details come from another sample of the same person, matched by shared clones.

DNA of the CDR3: TGTGCCAGTAGTAGACGGTGGACAGGGGCGAGCCCTGAAGCTTTCTTT. Translation gives CASSRRWTGASPEAFF. The chain uses TRBV19 and TRBJ1-1; 9 nucleotides align to TRBD1. The CDR3 runs 16 residues. Germline assignment: CDR1 LNHDA and CDR2 SQIVND (reference sequence). V gave up 4 bases and J gave up 6 bases; unmatched junction bases: 12.

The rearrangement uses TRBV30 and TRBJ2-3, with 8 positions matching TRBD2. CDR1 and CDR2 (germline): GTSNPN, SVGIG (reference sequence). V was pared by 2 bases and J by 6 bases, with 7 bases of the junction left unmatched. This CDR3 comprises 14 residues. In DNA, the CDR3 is TGTGCCTGGAGTATAACGGGGGGGCCCGATACGCAGTATTTT. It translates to CAWSITGGPDTQYF.

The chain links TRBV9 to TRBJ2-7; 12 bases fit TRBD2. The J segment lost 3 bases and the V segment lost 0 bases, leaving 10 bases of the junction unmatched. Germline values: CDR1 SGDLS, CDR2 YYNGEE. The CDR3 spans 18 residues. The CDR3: CASSVGSRTSGAGYEQYF. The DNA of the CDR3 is TGTGCCAGCAGCGTAGGGTCGAGGACTAGCGGGGCGGGCTACGAGCAGTACTTC.

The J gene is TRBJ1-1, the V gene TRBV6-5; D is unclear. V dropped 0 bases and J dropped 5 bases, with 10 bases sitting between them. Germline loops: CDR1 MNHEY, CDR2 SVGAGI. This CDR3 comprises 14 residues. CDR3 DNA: TGTGCCAGCAGTTACTCGATTGGGAGGACTGAAGCTTTCTTT. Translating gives CASSYSIGRTEAFF.

In DNA form, the CDR3 reads TGTGCCAGCAGCTTCTTCCCAGCGGAGGGAACAAACACCGGGGAGCTGTTTTTT. It is translated as CASSFFPAEGTNTGELFF. V is TRBV5-4 and J is TRBJ2-2; tentative D call: TRBD2 (6 bases). Between the trimmed V and J ends, which lost 2 bases and 2 bases, there was a span of 19 bases. CDR1 SGHNT and CDR2 YYREEE come from the germline V gene (reference sequence). The CDR3 extends over 18 amino acids.

This CDR3 is CASSLGASGDLLAKNIQYF. For the CDR3, the DNA is TGTGCCAGCAGCTTGGGCGCTAGCGGGGATCTTTTAGCCAAAAACATTCAGTACTTC. The gene calls are TRBV5-4 and TRBJ2-4; 9 nucleotides match TRBD2. The CDR3 extends over 19 amino acids. The germline V gene encodes CDR1 SGHNT and CDR2 YYREEE (reference sequence). V dropped 0 bases and J dropped 0; count of bases not matched to a gene: 10.

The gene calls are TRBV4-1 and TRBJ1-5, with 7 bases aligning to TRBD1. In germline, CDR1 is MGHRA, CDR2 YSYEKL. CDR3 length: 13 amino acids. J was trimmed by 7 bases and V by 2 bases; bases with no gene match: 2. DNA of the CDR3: TGCGCCAGCAGCCAAACAGGGGACCAGCCCCAGCATTTT. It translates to CASSQTGDQPQHF.

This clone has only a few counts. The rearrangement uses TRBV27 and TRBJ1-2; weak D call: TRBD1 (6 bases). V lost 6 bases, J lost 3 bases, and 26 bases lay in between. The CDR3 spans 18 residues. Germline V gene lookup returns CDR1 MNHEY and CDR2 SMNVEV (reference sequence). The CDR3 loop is CASSQIKPRRGSYYGYTF. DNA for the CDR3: TGTGCCAGCAGCCAAATTAAACCTCGAAGGGGGTCTTACTATGGCTACACCTTC.

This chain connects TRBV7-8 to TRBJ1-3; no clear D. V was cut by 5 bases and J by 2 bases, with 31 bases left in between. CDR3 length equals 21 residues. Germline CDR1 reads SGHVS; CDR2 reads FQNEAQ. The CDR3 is CASSPLVHLEIGPSAGNTIYF. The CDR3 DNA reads TGTGCCAGCAGCCCCCTGGTCCACCTCGAAATTGGCCCTTCTGCTGGAAACACCATATATTTT. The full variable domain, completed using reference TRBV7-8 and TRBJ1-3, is GAGVSQSPRYKVAKRGQDVALRCDPISGHVSLFWYQQALGQGPEFLTYFQNEAQLDKSGLPSDRFFAERPEGSVSTLKIQRTQQEDSAVYLCASSPLVHLEIGPSAGNTIYFGEGSWLTVV.

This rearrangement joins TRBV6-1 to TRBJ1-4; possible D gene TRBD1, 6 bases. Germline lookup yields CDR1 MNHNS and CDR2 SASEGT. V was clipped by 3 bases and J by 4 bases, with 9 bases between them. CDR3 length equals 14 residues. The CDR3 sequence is CASSEGHSNEKLFF. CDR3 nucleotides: TGTGCCAGCAGTGAGGGACATAGTAATGAAAAACTGTTTTTT.

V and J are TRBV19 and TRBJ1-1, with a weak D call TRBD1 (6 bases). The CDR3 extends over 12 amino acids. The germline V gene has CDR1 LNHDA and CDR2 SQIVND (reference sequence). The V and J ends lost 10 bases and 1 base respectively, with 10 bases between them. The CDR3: CAIQGENTEAFF. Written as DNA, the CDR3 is TGTGCCATACAGGGTGAGAACACTGAAGCTTTCTTT.

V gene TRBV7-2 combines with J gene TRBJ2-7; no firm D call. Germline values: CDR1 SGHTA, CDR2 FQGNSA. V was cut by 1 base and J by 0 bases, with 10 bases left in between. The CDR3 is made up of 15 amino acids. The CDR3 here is CASSLVFASSYEQYF. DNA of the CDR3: TGTGCCAGCAGCTTAGTGTTTGCCAGCTCCTACGAGCAGTACTTC.

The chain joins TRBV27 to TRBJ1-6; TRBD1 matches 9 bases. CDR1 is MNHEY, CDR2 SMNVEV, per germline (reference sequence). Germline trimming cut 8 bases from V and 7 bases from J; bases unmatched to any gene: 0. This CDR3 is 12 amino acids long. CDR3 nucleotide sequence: TGTGCCAGCGGGACAGGGAATTCACCCCTCCACTTT. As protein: CASGTGNSPLHF.

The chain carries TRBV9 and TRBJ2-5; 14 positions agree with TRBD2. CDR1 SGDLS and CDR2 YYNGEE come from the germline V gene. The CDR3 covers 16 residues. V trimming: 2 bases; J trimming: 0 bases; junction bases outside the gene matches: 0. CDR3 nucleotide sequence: TGTGCCAGCAGCGTGGGACTAGCGGGGGACCAAGAGACCCAGTACTTC. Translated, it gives CASSVGLAGDQETQYF.

CDR3 region: CASSLAPAGDTIYF. The CDR3 nucleotides are TGTGCCAGCAGCCTAGCCCCAGCCGGGGACACCATATATTTT. This chain links TRBV14 with TRBJ1-3, with D hard to call. Trimming pared 4 bases from V and 8 bases from J, leaving 15 bases between. CDR1 and CDR2 from the germline V gene are SGHDN and FVKESK. The length of the CDR3 is 14 residues.

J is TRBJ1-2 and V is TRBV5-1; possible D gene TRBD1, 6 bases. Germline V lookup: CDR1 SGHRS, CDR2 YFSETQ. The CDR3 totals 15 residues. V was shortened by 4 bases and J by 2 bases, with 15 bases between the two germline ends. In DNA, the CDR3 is TGCGCCAGCAGCGCACGACAGGAAAGCAACTATGGCTACACCTTC. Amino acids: CASSARQESNYGYTF.

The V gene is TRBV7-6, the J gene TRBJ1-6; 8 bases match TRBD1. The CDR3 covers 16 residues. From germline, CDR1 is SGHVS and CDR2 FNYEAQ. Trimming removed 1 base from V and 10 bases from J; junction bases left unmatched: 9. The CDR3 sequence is CASSLVEQGVGSPLHF. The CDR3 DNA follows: TGTGCCAGCAGCTTAGTAGAACAGGGGGTAGGATCACCCCTCCACTTT.

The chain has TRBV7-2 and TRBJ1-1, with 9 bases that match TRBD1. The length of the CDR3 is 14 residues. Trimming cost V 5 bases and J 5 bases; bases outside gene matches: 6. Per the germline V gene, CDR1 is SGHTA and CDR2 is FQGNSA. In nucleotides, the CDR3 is TGTGCCAGCAGCCCCAGGGACAGGGAAACTGAAGCTTTCTTT. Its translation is CASSPRDRETEAFF.

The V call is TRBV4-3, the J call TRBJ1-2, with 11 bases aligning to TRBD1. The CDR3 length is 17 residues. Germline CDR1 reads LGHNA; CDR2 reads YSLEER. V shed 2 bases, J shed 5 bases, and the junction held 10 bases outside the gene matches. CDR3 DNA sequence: TGCGCCAGCAGCCAAACAGTAGGGACAGGGGGAAGTTATGGCTACACCTTC. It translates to CASSQTVGTGGSYGYTF.

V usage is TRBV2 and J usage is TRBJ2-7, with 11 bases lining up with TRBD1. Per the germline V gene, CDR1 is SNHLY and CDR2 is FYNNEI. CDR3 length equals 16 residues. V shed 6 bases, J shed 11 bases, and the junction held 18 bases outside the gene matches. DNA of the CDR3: TGTGCCAGCAGAGGTGGAGGACAGGGGGCAGTTTCGCAGAAGTACTTC. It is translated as CASRGGGQGAVSQKYF. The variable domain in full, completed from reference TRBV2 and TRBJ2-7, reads EPEVTQTPSHQVTQMGQEVILRCVPISNHLYFYWYRQILGQKVEFLVSFYNNEISEKSEIFDDQFSVERPDGSNFTLKIRSTKLEDSAMYFCASRGGGQGAVSQKYFGPGTRLTVT.

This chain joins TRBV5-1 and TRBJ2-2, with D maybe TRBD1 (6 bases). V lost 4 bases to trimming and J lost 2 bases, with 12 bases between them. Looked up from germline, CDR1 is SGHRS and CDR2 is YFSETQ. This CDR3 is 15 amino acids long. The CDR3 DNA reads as TGCGCCAGCAGCAACGGGACACCTAACACCGGGGAGCTGTTTTTT. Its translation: CASSNGTPNTGELFF.

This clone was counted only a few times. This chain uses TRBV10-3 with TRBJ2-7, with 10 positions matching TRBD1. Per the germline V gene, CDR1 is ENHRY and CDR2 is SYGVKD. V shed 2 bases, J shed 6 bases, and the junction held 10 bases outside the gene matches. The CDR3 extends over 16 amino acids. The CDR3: CAISERQGALLGEQYF. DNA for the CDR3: TGTGCCATCAGTGAGCGACAGGGGGCCCTCCTAGGCGAGCAGTACTTC.

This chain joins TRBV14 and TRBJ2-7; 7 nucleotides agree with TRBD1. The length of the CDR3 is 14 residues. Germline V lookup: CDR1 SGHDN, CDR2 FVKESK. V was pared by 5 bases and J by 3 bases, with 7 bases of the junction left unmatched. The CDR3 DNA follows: TGTGCCAGCAGCAGTCGGGACAGCGTCTACGAGCAGTACTTC. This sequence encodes CASSSRDSVYEQYF.

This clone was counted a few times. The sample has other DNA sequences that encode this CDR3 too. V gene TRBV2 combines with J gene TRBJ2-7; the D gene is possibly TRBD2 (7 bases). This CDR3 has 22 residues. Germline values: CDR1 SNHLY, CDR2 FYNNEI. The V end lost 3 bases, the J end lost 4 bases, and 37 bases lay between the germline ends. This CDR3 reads CASSERGTPFWGGIQMKYEQYF. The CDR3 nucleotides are TGTGCCAGCAGTGAGCGGGGGACACCCTTTTGGGGAGGGATTCAAATGAAATACGAGCAGTACTTC.

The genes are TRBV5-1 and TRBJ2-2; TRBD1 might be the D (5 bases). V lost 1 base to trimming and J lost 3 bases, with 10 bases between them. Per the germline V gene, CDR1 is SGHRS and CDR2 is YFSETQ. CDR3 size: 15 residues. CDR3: CASSLSGYDTGELFF. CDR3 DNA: TGCGCCAGCAGCTTGTCAGGGTATGACACCGGGGAGCTGTTTTTT.

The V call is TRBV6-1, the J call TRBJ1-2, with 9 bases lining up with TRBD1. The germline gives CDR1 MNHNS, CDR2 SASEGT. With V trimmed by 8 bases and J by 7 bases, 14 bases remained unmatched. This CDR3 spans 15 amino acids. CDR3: CASDRDRASYSGYTF. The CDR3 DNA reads TGTGCCAGCGACCGGGACAGGGCCTCTTACTCTGGCTACACCTTC.

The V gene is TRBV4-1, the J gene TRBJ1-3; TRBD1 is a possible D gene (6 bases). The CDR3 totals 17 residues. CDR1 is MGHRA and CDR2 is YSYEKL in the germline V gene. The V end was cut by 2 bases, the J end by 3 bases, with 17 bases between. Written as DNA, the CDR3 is TGCGCCAGCAGCCAATTGGCAGGGGATCTGAGTGGAAACACCATATATTTT. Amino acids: CASSQLAGDLSGNTIYF.

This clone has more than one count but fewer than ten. CDR3 bases: TGTGCCAGCAGCTTCGAATTGGGACAGTCAGGAGTCGGAATGGCTTTCTTT. The encoded protein is CASSFELGQSGVGMAFF. The chain carries TRBV7-9 and TRBJ1-1, with 7 positions matching TRBD1. Germline V gives CDR1 SEHNR, CDR2 FQNEAQ (reference sequence). The CDR3 is 17 amino acids. Losses at the gene ends were 3 bases for V and 11 bases for J; bases not matched to a gene: 21.

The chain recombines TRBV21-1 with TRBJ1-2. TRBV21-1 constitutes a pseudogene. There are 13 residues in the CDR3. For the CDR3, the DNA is TGTGCCAGCAGCGAAGGGGAGAGATATGGCTACACCTTC. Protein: CASSEGERYGYTF.

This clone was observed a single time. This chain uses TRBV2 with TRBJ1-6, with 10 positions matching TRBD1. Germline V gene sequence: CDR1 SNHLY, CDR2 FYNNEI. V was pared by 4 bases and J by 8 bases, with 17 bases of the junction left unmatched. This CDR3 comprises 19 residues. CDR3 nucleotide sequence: TGTGCCAGCAGTGGATTGCCGGGACAGGGGAAAGGAATTGATTCACCCCTCCACTTT. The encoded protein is CASSGLPGQGKGIDSPLHF.